This T cell receptor beta chain emerged from a study of cytomegalovirus exposure and HLA in healthy donors. Study context: A previous analysis identified 100 million or so unique TCR beta sequences derived from some 170 million T cells.

The primer mix had 60 Vbeta and 13 Jbeta primers. Libraries were prepared by immunoSEQ multiplex PCR; TCRdb keeps only in-frame clonotypes and omits some of them. The data show fewer than 250,000 clones, with around 83% seen just once and more than 1.5% held by the top ten. General study findings and limits: The later analysis indicated that the majority of CMV-associated TCR beta chains appeared HLA-restricted.

In the case of this clone: The antigen remains undetermined.

The CDR3 is 17 residues long. Germline V gene data show CDR1 as SGHTA and CDR2 as FQGNSA. V gave up 1 base and J gave up 2 bases, with 15 bases separating them. V usage is TRBV7-2 and J usage is TRBJ1-5, with D possibly being TRBD1 (5 bases). The specimen was PBMCs. This receptor was identified in a middle-aged man in good health and CMV-seropositive. CDR3 region: CASSLVQGVSGNQPQHF. In nucleotides, the CDR3 is TGTGCCAGCAGCTTAGTTCAGGGTGTTTCGGGCAATCAGCCCCAGCATTTT.